This TCR beta chain was recovered during a study of blood T cell repertoires in COVID-19. Produced via immunoSEQ multiplex PCR; TCRdb's table is partial and in-frame only. This sample yields about 270,000 clones, of which over 75% are seen a single time; 2% to 3% belongs to the top ten. V lost 3 bases, J lost 8 bases, and 2 bases stayed unmatched. The CDR3 loop spans 12 amino acids. CDR1 is MDHEN and CDR2 is SYDVKM in the germline V gene. This clone was recorded a few times. Participants came from 24 US areas, aged roughly 18 to 100 years. Clinical history as reported by participants underpinned cohort assignment. Two negative PCRs, clearance, or symptom resolution had been documented for recovered Cohort 3 donors.

The chain joins TRBV28 to TRBJ1-1; 8 bases map to TRBD1. This clonotype originated in a woman between 18 and 29 years old who had recovered from COVID-19. The sequencing input was PBMCs or T cells enriched from blood (not recorded which). The CDR3 nucleotides read TGTGCCAGCAGTTTCTGGACAGGGGAAGCTTTCTTT. It is translated as CASSFWTGEAFF.